The rows below give T cell receptor beta chains drawn from one sample of a study of T-cell reconstitution after alpha-beta-depleted transplantation in children. TCRdb passed the PCR reads through MiXCR, listing each CDR3 protein once. The table has fewer than 1 million distinct CDR3 sequences, approximately 15% seen once. Sample: PBMCs, mostly from graft donor cells, taken 360 days after TCRalphabeta/CD19-depleted stem cell transplant. Receptor source: a male patient under 18 who had a stem cell transplant for acute lymphoblastic leukemia, so the T cells may come from the graft donor. CDR3s include the opening cysteine and the closing phenylalanine or tryptophan. A D gene is named only where the DNA matches it firmly. Size is stated for part of the rows, as once, few or many counts, or as a class when the clone is expanded.

d_call: NA; clone_size: NA; v_call: TRBV29-1; j_call: TRBJ2-2; cdr3_aa: CSVWVPNTGELFF; cdr3_nt: TGCAGCGTTTGGGTCCCGAACACCGGGGAGCTGTTTTTT
d_call: TRBD2; clone_size: many; v_call: TRBV3-1; j_call: TRBJ2-1; cdr3_aa: CASSQEGLARSYNEQFF; cdr3_nt: TGTGCCAGCAGCCAAGAGGGACTAGCGCGATCCTACAATGAGCAGTTCTTC
d_call: NA; clone_size: many; v_call: TRBV29-1; j_call: TRBJ2-7; cdr3_aa: CSVLRGQGTYEQYF; cdr3_nt: TGCAGCGTTCTCAGAGGTCAAGGGACCTACGAGCAGTACTTC
d_call: NA; clone_size: many; v_call: TRBV27; j_call: TRBJ2-7; cdr3_aa: CASRLSTSYEQYF; cdr3_nt: TGTGCCAGCAGACTCTCTACTAGCTACGAGCAGTACTTC
d_call: NA; clone_size: NA; v_call: TRBV29-1; j_call: TRBJ2-3; cdr3_aa: CSVAGIYTDTQYF; cdr3_nt: TGCAGCGTTGCTGGGATTTACACAGATACGCAGTATTTT
d_call: NA; clone_size: many; v_call: TRBV12-3/TRBV12-4; j_call: TRBJ1-2; cdr3_aa: CASSHSGDYGYTF; cdr3_nt: TGTGCCAGCAGTCATTCGGGGGATTATGGCTACACCTTC
d_call: NA; clone_size: many; v_call: TRBV5-1; j_call: TRBJ2-7; cdr3_aa: CASSYHSSYEQYF; cdr3_nt: TGCGCCAGCAGCTACCACAGCTCCTACGAGCAGTACTTC
d_call: NA; clone_size: few; v_call: TRBV7-3; j_call: TRBJ2-2; cdr3_aa: CASSLKSNTGELFF; cdr3_nt: TGTGCCAGCAGCTTAAAATCGAACACCGGGGAGCTGTTTTTT
d_call: TRBD1; clone_size: few; v_call: TRBV24-1; j_call: TRBJ1-1; cdr3_aa: CATSDAGTGDTEAFF; cdr3_nt: TGTGCCACCAGTGATGCCGGGACAGGGGACACTGAAGCTTTCTTT
d_call: NA; clone_size: few; v_call: TRBV5-1; j_call: TRBJ2-1; cdr3_aa: CASSSVQGNNEQFF; cdr3_nt: TGCGCCAGCAGTTCGGTACAGGGCAACAATGAGCAGTTCTTC
d_call: NA; clone_size: once; v_call: TRBV7-2; j_call: TRBJ2-1; cdr3_aa: CASIQFRDEQFF; cdr3_nt: TGTGCCAGCATCCAATTTCGCGATGAGCAGTTCTTC
d_call: TRBD2; clone_size: few; v_call: TRBV7-6; j_call: TRBJ2-1; cdr3_aa: CASRPTSGPSYNEQFF; cdr3_nt: TGTGCCAGCAGACCCACTAGCGGCCCCTCCTACAATGAGCAGTTCTTC
d_call: NA; clone_size: few; v_call: TRBV2; j_call: TRBJ2-2; cdr3_aa: CASGEGYTGELFF; cdr3_nt: TGTGCCAGCGGAGAGGGGTACACCGGGGAGCTGTTTTTT